Shown below are 9 T cell receptor beta chains from a single sample sequenced in a study of glioma-infiltrating T cells after dendritic cell vaccination. Only in-frame clones appear in the TCRdb table, and some are missing; sequencing was by immunoSEQ multiplex PCR. Of 65,000 to 80,000 clones in the sample, 81% were seen once. Specimen: blood, collected before dendritic cell vaccination. The source of these receptors is a human donor with glioblastoma.

The chain carries TRBV5-1 and TRBJ2-5, with D maybe TRBD2 (6 bases). Looked up from germline, CDR1 is SGHRS and CDR2 is YFSETQ. The CDR3 loop spans 15 amino acids. Trimming removed 4 bases at V and 2 bases at J, with 15 bases between. The CDR3 coding sequence is TGCGCCAGCAGCGCAGGAGGGGTGATGCAAGAGACCCAGTACTTC. Translating gives CASSAGGVMQETQYF.

The chain is built from TRBV6-5 and TRBJ2-5; TRBD1 matches 8 bases. Gene TRBJ2-7 matches the end of the DNA better, so the J call may be wrong. The CDR3 has 15 residues. CDR1 and CDR2 from the germline V gene are MNHEY and SVGAGI. The CDR3 sequence: CASSPPGQGRGEQYF. The CDR3 coding sequence is TGTGCCAGCAGCCCGCCCGGACAGGGACGGGGCGAGCAGTACTTC.

The chain links TRBV27 to TRBJ1-2; D gene ambiguous. V lost 0 bases to trimming and J lost 2 bases, with 4 bases between them. The germline V gene has CDR1 MNHEY and CDR2 SMNVEV (reference sequence). The CDR3 spans 13 residues. The CDR3: CASSLSRNYGYTF. The DNA for the CDR3 is TGTGCCAGCAGTTTATCGCGCAACTATGGCTACACCTTC.

This chain joins TRBV27 and TRBJ2-3; no firm D call. CDR3 length: 15 residues. Trimming pared 2 bases from V and 0 bases from J, leaving 9 bases between. Germline values: CDR1 MNHEY, CDR2 SMNVEV (reference sequence). The CDR3 DNA reads as TGTGCCAGCAGTTTAGGAGTACGGAGCACAGATACGCAGTATTTT. It is translated as CASSLGVRSTDTQYF.

Only a few counts were recorded for this clone. This chain joins TRBV19 and TRBJ1-1; weak D call: TRBD1 (5 bases). CDR3 length: 13 residues. V lost 9 bases and J 5 bases, leaving 16 bases between the germline ends. The germline V gene has CDR1 LNHDA and CDR2 SQIVND (reference sequence). CDR3 loop: CASGSAGPTEAFF. Here the CDR3 DNA reads TGTGCCAGCGGGTCGGCAGGGCCTACTGAAGCTTTCTTT.

The J gene is TRBJ1-2, the V gene TRBV6-5, with D uncertain. Trimming left V 0 bases short and J 8 bases short, with 19 bases between. This CDR3 region has 16 residues. Germline CDR1 and CDR2: MNHEY and SVGAGI. CDR3 in amino acids: CASSYSGEAPLFGYTF. For the CDR3, the DNA is TGTGCCAGCAGTTACTCGGGTGAGGCTCCTTTATTCGGCTACACCTTC.

This chain joins TRBV9 and TRBJ2-5; 9 bases agree with TRBD2. The V and J ends lost 0 bases and 3 bases, in that order; junction bases with no gene match: 6. Germline CDR1 reads SGDLS; CDR2 reads YYNGEE. The length of the CDR3 is 16 residues. The CDR3 DNA reads as TGTGCCAGCAGCGTAGCTTCGACTAGCGGAGAAGAGACCCAGTACTTC. Encoded protein: CASSVASTSGEETQYF.

This clone was detected only once. The CDR3, as DNA: TGTGCCAGCAGCCCTCTCGGGGGGGCAGCCAACTATGGCTACACCTTC. Encoded protein: CASSPLGGAANYGYTF. The genes are TRBV7-9 and TRBJ1-2, with a possible D match to TRBD1 (6 bases). Per germline, CDR1 SEHNR and CDR2 FQNEAQ (reference sequence). The CDR3 runs to 16 residues. The V and J ends lost 5 bases and 2 bases respectively, with 18 bases between them.

The CDR3 here is CASSYRTGQSYEQYF. The CDR3 coding sequence is TGCGCCAGCAGCTACAGGACAGGGCAGAGCTACGAGCAGTACTTC. The chain recombines TRBV5-1 with TRBJ2-7, with 8 bases lining up with TRBD1. The germline V gene has CDR1 SGHRS and CDR2 YFSETQ. J was trimmed by 3 bases and V by 3 bases; bases with no gene match: 8. The CDR3 consists of 15 residues.